This entry lists 5 T cell receptor beta chains sequenced from one sample in a study of cytomegalovirus exposure and HLA in healthy donors. Profiling relied on immunoSEQ multiplex PCR, and the TCRdb table lists in-frame clones only, not all of them. The table has 120,000 to 150,000 clones, around 90% seen once. Specimen: PBMCs. The receptors derive from a man aged 18 to 29 in good health and CMV-seropositive.

This chain links TRBV5-1 with TRBJ1-2; TRBD1 agrees at 8 bases. Trimming removed 0 bases from V and 4 bases from J; junction bases left unmatched: 20. The V gene's germline CDR1 is SGHRS and CDR2 YFSETQ. The CDR3 covers 20 residues. The CDR3 DNA reads TGCGCCAGCAGCTTGGGAGGCCGGACAGGGTTAACCCTTTCCTTCTATGGCTACACCTTC. This encodes CASSLGGRTGLTLSFYGYTF.

The chain joins TRBV29-1 to TRBJ1-1, with 12 bases aligning to TRBD1. The CDR3 is 12 amino acids. Germline V lookup: CDR1 SQVTM, CDR2 ANQGSEA. V shed 7 bases, J shed 4 bases, and the junction held 1 base outside the gene matches. CDR3 amino acids: CSGDRGPTEAFF. CDR3 nucleotide sequence: TGCAGCGGGGACAGGGGGCCCACTGAAGCTTTCTTT.

The V gene is TRBV6-1, the J gene TRBJ1-2, with D unclear. This CDR3 is built from 13 residues. Germline lookup yields CDR1 MNHNS and CDR2 SASEGT. V was pared by 11 bases and J by 6 bases, with 19 bases between. The CDR3 protein is CAPWAVQLDGYTF. In DNA form, the CDR3 reads TGTGCCCCCTGGGCAGTCCAACTTGATGGCTACACCTTC.

The chain is built from TRBV7-8 and TRBJ1-5, with 7 bases fitting TRBD1. CDR1 SGHVS and CDR2 FQNEAQ come from the germline V gene. J gave up 5 bases and V 4 bases, and 5 bases lay outside the gene matches. The CDR3 consists of 14 residues. CDR3 nucleotides: TGTGCCAGCAGCTCACAGGGGAATGATCAGCCCCAGCATTTT. This gives the protein CASSSQGNDQPQHF.

This chain connects TRBV5-5 to TRBJ2-3; weak D call: TRBD2 (6 bases). Trimming shortened V by 0 bases and J by 0 bases, and 11 bases separated the two germline ends. The CDR3 loop spans 16 amino acids. Looked up from germline, CDR1 is SGHKS and CDR2 is YYEKEE (reference sequence). Written as DNA, the CDR3 is TGTGCCAGCAGCTTGGTCTTCGGGGGAAGCACAGATACGCAGTATTTT. This gives the protein CASSLVFGGSTDTQYF.